This passage covers 13 T cell receptor beta chains from one sample sequenced in a study of CD8+ T cells in alopecia areata. Once RNA had been extracted, it was reverse transcribed into cDNA to act as the sequencing template. Only in-frame clones appear in the TCRdb table, and some are missing; sequencing was by immunoSEQ multiplex PCR. Seen here are under 150,000 clones, roughly four fifths observed once, and the top ten hold roughly 25%. Treatment reported: oral pan-JAK inhibitor, 5-10 mg twice daily. The specimen comprised CD8+ T cells sorted from blood, sampled at week 4, from a patient treated with tofacitinib. These receptors were collected from a human donor with alopecia areata.

The chain couples TRBV5-6 to TRBJ1-6, with 7 bases aligning to TRBD1. The V and J ends lost 4 bases and 10 bases, in that order; junction bases with no gene match: 8. This CDR3 has 14 residues. The germline CDR1 and CDR2 sequences are SGHDT and YYEEEE. The CDR3 DNA follows: TGTGCCAGCAGCCAAAGACAGGGTAGATCACCCCTCCACTTT. It codes for CASSQRQGRSPLHF.

The chain is built from TRBV4-1 and TRBJ1-2; D not certain. The CDR3 covers 14 residues. Trimming removed 0 bases at V and 4 bases at J, with 9 bases between. Germline CDR1 reads MGHRA; CDR2 reads YSYEKL. CDR3 amino acids: CASSQEDDAYGYTF. The CDR3 coding sequence is TGCGCCAGCAGCCAAGAGGATGATGCCTATGGCTACACCTTC.

For the CDR3, the DNA is TGTGCCAGCAGTTACTCAGACAGGGGGTACGAGACCCAGTACTTC. As protein: CASSYSDRGYETQYF. The rearrangement links TRBV6-5 to TRBJ2-5; 9 bases are shared with TRBD1. Unmatched junction bases numbered 4, after V lost 0 bases and J lost 5 bases. The CDR3 has 15 amino acids. The germline V gene has CDR1 MNHEY and CDR2 SVGAGI.

V and J are TRBV13 and TRBJ2-1; D not certain. The V end was cut by 4 bases, the J end by 6 bases, with 7 bases between. This CDR3 comprises 12 residues. The germline gives CDR1 PRHDT, CDR2 FYEKMQ (reference sequence). CDR3 DNA: TGTGCCAGCAGCTCCCTCGCCAATGAGCAGTTCTTC. Its translation: CASSSLANEQFF.

This clone was observed a few times. J is TRBJ2-2 and V is TRBV7-9; no clear D. The CDR3 has 12 amino acids. Germline V lookup: CDR1 SEHNR, CDR2 FQNEAQ (reference sequence). Trimming cost V 5 bases and J 4 bases, with 5 bases left between them. CDR3 loop: CASSPPTGELFF. The CDR3 nucleotides are TGTGCCAGCAGCCCCCCCACCGGGGAGCTGTTTTTT.

V gene TRBV25-1 combines with J gene TRBJ1-1, with 7 bases fitting TRBD1. This CDR3 region has 14 residues. V lost 0 bases to trimming and J lost 4 bases; unmatched junction nucleotides: 2. Germline lookup yields CDR1 MGHDK and CDR2 SYGVNS. The CDR3 region is CASSEYTGATEAFF. As DNA, the CDR3 is TGTGCCAGCAGTGAATATACAGGGGCCACTGAAGCTTTCTTT.

The chain is built from TRBV29-1 and TRBJ2-5; weak D call: TRBD1 (6 bases). The V and J ends lost 6 bases and 3 bases respectively, with 11 bases between them. The CDR3 loop spans 12 amino acids. Germline V gene data show CDR1 as SQVTM and CDR2 as ANQGSEA. CDR3 DNA sequence: TGCAGCGTCGCTGGACAGAAAGAGACCCAGTACTTC. Its protein is CSVAGQKETQYF.

The CDR3: CASSGGASYEQYF. The CDR3 DNA sequence: TGTGCCAGCAGCGGGGGGGCCTCCTACGAGCAGTACTTC. V gene TRBV7-2 combines with J gene TRBJ2-7, with a weak D call TRBD2 (7 bases). V was clipped by 5 bases and J by 0 bases, with 8 bases between them. CDR3 length equals 13 residues. The germline V gene has CDR1 SGHTA and CDR2 FQGNSA.

V is TRBV19 and J is TRBJ1-1, with D possibly TRBD1 on 6 matching bases. With 3 bases removed from V and 0 bases from J, the gap between germline ends came to 11 bases. The CDR3 is made up of 15 amino acids. The germline V gene has CDR1 LNHDA and CDR2 SQIVND (reference sequence). CDR3 sequence reads: CASSITGIMNTEAFF. The CDR3, as DNA: TGTGCCAGTAGTATTACAGGGATCATGAACACTGAAGCTTTCTTT.

As concerns this clone: A read error may be the cause here, since a much bigger clone is one base away. This rearrangement joins TRBV7-9 to TRBJ2-7; the D is unclear. Trimming removed 2 bases at V and 1 base at J, with 0 bases between. The V gene's germline CDR1 is SEHNR and CDR2 FQNEAQ (reference sequence). The CDR3 is 11 residues long. As DNA, the CDR3 is TGTGCCAGCAGCTTATCCTACGAGCAGTACTTC. Protein product: CASSLSYEQYF.

The V gene is TRBV29-1, the J gene TRBJ2-2; 14 bases are a match to TRBD2. The CDR3 sequence is 17 residues long. V lost 6 bases, J lost 4 bases, and 10 bases stayed unmatched. The germline gives CDR1 SQVTM, CDR2 ANQGSEA. CDR3 in amino acids: CSVDGLAGGPLTGELFF. The CDR3 DNA is TGCAGCGTAGACGGACTAGCGGGGGGACCCCTCACCGGGGAGCTGTTTTTT.

The chain links TRBV7-9 to TRBJ2-7; 7 bases agree with TRBD2. CDR1 and CDR2 (germline): SEHNR, FQNEAQ (reference sequence). The CDR3 length is 15 residues. V shed 1 base, J shed 0 bases, and the junction held 3 bases outside the gene matches. Written as DNA, the CDR3 is TGTGCCAGCAGCTTAGAGGGACTAAGCTCCTACGAGCAGTACTTC. Its protein is CASSLEGLSSYEQYF. Full variable domain (outside the CDR3, taken from reference TRBV7-9 and TRBJ2-7): DTGVSQNPRHKITKRGQNVTFRCDPISEHNRLYWYRQTLGQGPEFLTYFQNEAQLEKSRLLSDRFSAERPKGSFSTLEIQRTEQGDSAMYLCASSLEGLSSYEQYFGPGTRLTVT.

This rearrangement joins TRBV5-1 to TRBJ2-1; 9 bases map to TRBD1. CDR3 length: 14 amino acids. Germline-derived CDR1 and CDR2 are SGHRS and YFSETQ. V lost 4 bases, J lost 3 bases, and 2 bases stayed unmatched. The CDR3 DNA follows: TGCGCCAGCAGCCCGACAGGGGGCTACAATGAGCAGTTCTTC. This encodes CASSPTGGYNEQFF. The variable domain in full, completed from reference TRBV5-1 and TRBJ2-1, reads KAGVTQTPRYLIKTRGQQVTLSCSPISGHRSVSWYQQTPGQGLQFLFEYFSETQRNKGNFPGRFSGRQFSNSRSEMNVSTLELGDSALYLCASSPTGGYNEQFFGPGTRLTVL.